The 11 T cell receptor beta chains below all came from one sample that was sequenced in a study of blood T cell repertoires in COVID-19. Profiled with immunoSEQ multiplex PCR; TCRdb holds only in-frame clones, not every one. This table holds around 250,000 clones, approximately 85% found once. The sequencing input was PBMCs or T cells enriched from blood (not recorded which). The source of these receptors is a woman in her fifties or sixties who had recovered from COVID-19.

This chain joins TRBV6-5 and TRBJ2-3; weak D call: TRBD2 (6 bases). Germline values: CDR1 MNHEY, CDR2 SVGAGI. The CDR3 is 14 amino acids. V lost 0 bases to trimming and J lost 4 bases, with 8 bases between them. The CDR3 spells CASSYSGEADTQYF. CDR3 nucleotides: TGTGCCAGCAGTTACTCGGGGGAGGCAGATACGCAGTATTTT.

The J gene is TRBJ2-1, the V gene TRBV4-1, with 12 nucleotides matching TRBD2. The CDR3 is 20 amino acids. Trimming at V came to 3 bases and at J to 2 bases, leaving 14 bases not matched to a gene. The germline CDR1 and CDR2 sequences are MGHRA and YSYEKL. CDR3 DNA sequence: TGCGCCAGCAGCCACCTAGGACTAGCGGGATCCCGTCGAACCTACAATGAGCAGTTCTTC. Residues: CASSHLGLAGSRRTYNEQFF.

This chain links TRBV19 with TRBJ1-5; weak D call: TRBD1 (6 bases). This CDR3 has 16 amino acids. Trimming took 0 bases from V and 6 from J, leaving 15 bases between them. Germline CDR1 and CDR2: LNHDA and SQIVND (reference sequence). DNA of the CDR3: TGTGCCAGTAGTATAGACAGGGGTTTGTTTACTCAGCCCCAGCATTTT. Residues: CASSIDRGLFTQPQHF.

The chain carries TRBV5-4 and TRBJ2-2, with TRBD1 matching over 9 bases. V trimming: 0 bases; J trimming: 7 bases; junction bases outside the gene matches: 7. CDR1 SGHNT and CDR2 YYREEE come from the germline V gene (reference sequence). The CDR3 sequence is 16 residues long. The CDR3 reads CASSLGRTGVNGELFF. The CDR3 region has the DNA TGTGCCAGCAGCTTGGGTAGGACAGGGGTAAACGGGGAGCTGTTTTTT.

The rearrangement joins TRBV3-1 (or the pseudogene TRBV3-2) to TRBJ2-7, with TRBD2 identical over 8 bases. Germline loops: CDR1 LGHDT, CDR2 YNNKEL (reference sequence). The ends lost 1 base at V and 0 bases at J; junction bases unmatched: 14. This CDR3 contains 19 residues. The CDR3: CASSQAMGPLAGSSYEQYF. The CDR3 DNA reads as TGTGCCAGCAGCCAAGCGATGGGGCCCCTAGCGGGCTCCTCCTACGAGCAGTACTTC.

This clone turned up a few times. This chain connects TRBV6-5 to TRBJ1-2; 7 nucleotides match TRBD1. The CDR3 covers 13 residues. The V gene end was trimmed by 6 bases and the J gene end by 5 bases; junction bases not matched to a gene: 6. Germline V CDR1 and CDR2: MNHEY, SVGAGI. CDR3 in amino acids: CASRSGGWYGYTF. Here the CDR3 DNA reads TGTGCCAGCAGGTCAGGGGGGTGGTATGGCTACACCTTC.

V is TRBV5-1 and J is TRBJ2-1; 13 bases match TRBD2. This CDR3 region has 16 residues. In germline, CDR1 is SGHRS, CDR2 YFSETQ. Trimming cost V 6 bases and J 6 bases; bases outside gene matches: 9. The CDR3 DNA follows: TGCGCCAGCACCAGAACCGGGACTAGCGGGATCAATGAGCAGTTCTTC. Translated, it gives CASTRTGTSGINEQFF.

This chain links TRBV7-2 with TRBJ2-7, with TRBD2 matching 12 bases. This CDR3 has 18 residues. The trim removed 3 bases at V and 2 bases at J, leaving 11 bases unmatched. Germline CDR1 and CDR2: SGHTA and FQGNSA. CDR3 in amino acids: CASSFRTTSGRSAYEQYF. CDR3 bases: TGTGCCAGCAGCTTCCGAACGACTAGCGGGAGATCGGCCTACGAGCAGTACTTC.

The chain carries TRBV27 and TRBJ2-5; a weak D match, TRBD1 (6 bases). Looked up from germline, CDR1 is MNHEY and CDR2 is SMNVEV (reference sequence). CDR3 length: 15 residues. The V and J ends lost 5 bases and 4 bases respectively, with 17 bases between them. As DNA, the CDR3 is TGTGCCAGCAGTCCCCCCAGGGGTTCCCTAGAGACCCAGTACTTC. It translates to CASSPPRGSLETQYF.

The V gene is TRBV12-5, the J gene TRBJ1-1; 9 bases agree with TRBD1. V shed 7 bases and J 5 bases; nucleotides not matched to a gene: 8. This CDR3 has 14 residues. CDR1 and CDR2 (germline): LGHNT, FRNRAP. The CDR3 here is CASASDRGMTEAFF. In DNA, the CDR3 is TGTGCTAGTGCCTCAGACAGGGGGATGACTGAAGCTTTCTTT.

The chain uses TRBV18 and TRBJ2-1, with TRBD2 identical over 10 bases. The CDR3 covers 19 residues. The V gene end was trimmed by 1 base and the J gene end by 1 base; junction bases not matched to a gene: 10. Germline loops: CDR1 KGHSH, CDR2 LQKENI. DNA for the CDR3: TGTGCCAGCTCACCACTCTCTAGCGGGAGTCCCGGTTCCTACAATGAGCAGTTCTTC. It specifies CASSPLSSGSPGSYNEQFF. The full variable domain, its missing parts supplied by reference TRBV18 and TRBJ2-1, is NAGVMQNPRHLVRRRGQEARLRCSPMKGHSHVYWYRQLPEEGLKFMVYLQKENIIDESGMPKERFSAEFPKEGPSILRIQQVVRGDSAAYFCASSPLSSGSPGSYNEQFFGPGTRLTVL.